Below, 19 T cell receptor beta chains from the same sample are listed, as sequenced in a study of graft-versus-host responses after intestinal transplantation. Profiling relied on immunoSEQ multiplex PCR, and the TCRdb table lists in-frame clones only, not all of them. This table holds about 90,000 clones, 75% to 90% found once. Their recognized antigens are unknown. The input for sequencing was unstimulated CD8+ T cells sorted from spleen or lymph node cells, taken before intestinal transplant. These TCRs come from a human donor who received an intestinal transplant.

The CDR3 loop reads CASSYSINTGELFF. CDR3 nucleotides: TGTGCCAGCAGTTACTCGATAAACACCGGGGAGCTGTTTTTT. This chain connects TRBV6-5 to TRBJ2-2; D is ambiguous. V lost 0 bases, J lost 2 bases, and 4 bases lay in between. This CDR3 spans 14 amino acids. The germline V gene encodes CDR1 MNHEY and CDR2 SVGAGI.

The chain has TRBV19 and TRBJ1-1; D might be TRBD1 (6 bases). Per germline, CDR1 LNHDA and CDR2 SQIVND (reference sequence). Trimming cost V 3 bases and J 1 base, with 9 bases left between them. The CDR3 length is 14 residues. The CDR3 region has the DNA TGTGCCAGTAGTATCGGCAGGGGGAACACTGAAGCTTTCTTT. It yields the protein CASSIGRGNTEAFF. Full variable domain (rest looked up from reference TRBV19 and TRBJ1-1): DGGITQSPKYLFRKEGQNVTLSCEQNLNHDAMYWYRQDPGQGLRLIYYSQIVNDFQKGDIAEGYSVSREKKESFPLTVTSAQKNPTAFYLCASSIGRGNTEAFFGQGTRLTVV.

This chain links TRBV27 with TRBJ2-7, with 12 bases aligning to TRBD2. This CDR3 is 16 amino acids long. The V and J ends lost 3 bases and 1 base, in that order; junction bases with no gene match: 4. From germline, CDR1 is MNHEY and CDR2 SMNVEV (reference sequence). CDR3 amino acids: CASSFSGLAGSYEQYF. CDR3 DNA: TGTGCCAGCAGTTTTTCAGGACTAGCGGGATCCTACGAGCAGTACTTC.

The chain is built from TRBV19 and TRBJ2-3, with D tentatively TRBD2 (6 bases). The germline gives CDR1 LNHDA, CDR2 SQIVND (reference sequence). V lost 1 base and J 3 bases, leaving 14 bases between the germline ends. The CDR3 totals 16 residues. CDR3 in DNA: TGTGCCAGTAGTATAGTGGGGGGAGTAGGTACAGATACGCAGTATTTT. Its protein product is CASSIVGGVGTDTQYF.

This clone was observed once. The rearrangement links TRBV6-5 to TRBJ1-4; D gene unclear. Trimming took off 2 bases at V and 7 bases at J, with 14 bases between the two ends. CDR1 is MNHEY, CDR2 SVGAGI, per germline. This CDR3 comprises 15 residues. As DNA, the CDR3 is TGTGCCAGCAGTTACGGGCTTACCAAGGGTGAAAAACTGTTTTTT. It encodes CASSYGLTKGEKLFF.

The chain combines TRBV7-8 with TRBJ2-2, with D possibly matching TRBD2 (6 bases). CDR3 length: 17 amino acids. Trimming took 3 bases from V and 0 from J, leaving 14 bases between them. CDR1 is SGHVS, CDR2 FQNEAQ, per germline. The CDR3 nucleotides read TGTGCCAGCAGCTTCCCAGATCGGGAGTCGAACACCGGGGAGCTGTTTTTT. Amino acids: CASSFPDRESNTGELFF. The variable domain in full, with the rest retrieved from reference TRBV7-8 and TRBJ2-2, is GAGVSQSPRYKVAKRGQDVALRCDPISGHVSLFWYQQALGQGPEFLTYFQNEAQLDKSGLPSDRFFAERPEGSVSTLKIQRTQQEDSAVYLCASSFPDRESNTGELFFGEGSRLTVL.

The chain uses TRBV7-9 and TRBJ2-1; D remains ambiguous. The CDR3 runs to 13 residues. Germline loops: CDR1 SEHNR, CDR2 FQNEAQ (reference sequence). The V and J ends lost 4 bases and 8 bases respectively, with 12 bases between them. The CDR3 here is CASSSSSRDEQFF. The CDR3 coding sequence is TGTGCCAGCAGCTCCTCTAGTCGGGATGAGCAGTTCTTC.

Written as DNA, the CDR3 is TGTGCCAAAGACAGGTCTACTAACTATGGCTACACCTTC. Protein: CAKDRSTNYGYTF. This chain uses TRBV6-4 with TRBJ1-2, with a tentative D call TRBD1 (6 bases). The V gene lost 10 bases and the J gene lost 0 bases, with 12 bases spanning the gap. Germline CDR1 MRHNA, CDR2 SNTAGT. The CDR3 has 13 residues.

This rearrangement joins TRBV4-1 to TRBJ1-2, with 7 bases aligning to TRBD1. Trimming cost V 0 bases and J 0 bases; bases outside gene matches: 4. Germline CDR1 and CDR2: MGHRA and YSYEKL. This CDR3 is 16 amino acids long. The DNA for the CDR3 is TGCGCCAGCAGCCAAGATGCAGGGGGAGCTAACTATGGCTACACCTTC. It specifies CASSQDAGGANYGYTF.

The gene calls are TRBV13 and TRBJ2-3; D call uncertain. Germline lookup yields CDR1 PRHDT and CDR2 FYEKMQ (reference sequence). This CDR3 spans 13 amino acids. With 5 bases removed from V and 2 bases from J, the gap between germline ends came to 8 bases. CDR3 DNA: TGTGCCAGCAGCCCACCCTCCACAGATACGCAGTATTTT. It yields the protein CASSPPSTDTQYF.

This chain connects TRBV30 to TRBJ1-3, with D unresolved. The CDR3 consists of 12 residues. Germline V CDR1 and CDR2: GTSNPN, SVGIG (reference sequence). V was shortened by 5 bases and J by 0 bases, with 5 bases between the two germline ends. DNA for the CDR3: TGTGCCTGGGAGTTCTCTGGAAACACCATATATTTT. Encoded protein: CAWEFSGNTIYF.

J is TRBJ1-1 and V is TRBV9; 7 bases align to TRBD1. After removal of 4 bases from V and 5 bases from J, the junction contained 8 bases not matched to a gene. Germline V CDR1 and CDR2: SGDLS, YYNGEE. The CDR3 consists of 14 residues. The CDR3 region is CASSPTGDGTEAFF. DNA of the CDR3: TGTGCCAGCAGCCCCACAGGGGATGGGACTGAAGCTTTCTTT.

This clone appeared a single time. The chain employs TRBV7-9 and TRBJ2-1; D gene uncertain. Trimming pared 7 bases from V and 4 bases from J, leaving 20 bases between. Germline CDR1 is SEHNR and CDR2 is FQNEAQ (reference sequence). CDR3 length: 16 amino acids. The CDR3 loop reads CASTNSGQRIYNEQFF. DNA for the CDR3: TGTGCCAGCACAAACTCTGGGCAAAGAATTTACAATGAGCAGTTCTTC.

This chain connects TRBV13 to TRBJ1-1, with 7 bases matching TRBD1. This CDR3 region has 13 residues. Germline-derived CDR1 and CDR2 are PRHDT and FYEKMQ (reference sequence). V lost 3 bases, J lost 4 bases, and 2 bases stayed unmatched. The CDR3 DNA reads TGTGCCAGCAGCTTCAGGGGGTCCACTGAAGCTTTCTTT. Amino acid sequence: CASSFRGSTEAFF.

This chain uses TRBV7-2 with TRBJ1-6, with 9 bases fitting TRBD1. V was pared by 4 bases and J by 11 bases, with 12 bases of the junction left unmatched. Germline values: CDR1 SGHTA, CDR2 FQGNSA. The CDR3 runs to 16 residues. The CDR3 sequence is CASSSLIYGQGTPLHF. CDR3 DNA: TGTGCCAGCAGCTCTCTAATTTACGGACAGGGGACACCCCTCCACTTT.

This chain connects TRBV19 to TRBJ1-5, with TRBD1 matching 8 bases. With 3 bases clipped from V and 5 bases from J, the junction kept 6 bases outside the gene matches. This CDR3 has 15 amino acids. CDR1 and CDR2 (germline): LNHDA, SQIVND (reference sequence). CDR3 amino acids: CASSIVDRGDQPQHF. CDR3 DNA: TGTGCCAGTAGTATTGTAGACAGGGGTGATCAGCCCCAGCATTTT.

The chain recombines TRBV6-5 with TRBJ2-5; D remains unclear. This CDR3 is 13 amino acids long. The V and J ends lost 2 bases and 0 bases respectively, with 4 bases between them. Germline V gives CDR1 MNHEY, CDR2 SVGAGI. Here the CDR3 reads CASSYAYQETQYF. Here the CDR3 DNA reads TGTGCCAGCAGTTACGCGTACCAAGAGACCCAGTACTTC.

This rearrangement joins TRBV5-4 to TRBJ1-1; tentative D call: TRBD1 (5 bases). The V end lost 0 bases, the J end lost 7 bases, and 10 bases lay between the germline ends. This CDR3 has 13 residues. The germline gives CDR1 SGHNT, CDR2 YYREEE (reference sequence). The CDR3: CASSLVREDEAFF. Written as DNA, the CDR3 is TGTGCCAGCAGCTTGGTCAGGGAAGATGAAGCTTTCTTT.

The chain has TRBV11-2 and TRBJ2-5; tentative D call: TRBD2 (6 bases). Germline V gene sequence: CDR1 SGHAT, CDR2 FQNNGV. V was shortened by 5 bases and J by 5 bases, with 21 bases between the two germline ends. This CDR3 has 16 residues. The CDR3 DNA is TGTGCCAGCAGCCCCACGGAGGGGCCGGGGTGGGAGACCCAGTACTTC. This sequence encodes CASSPTEGPGWETQYF. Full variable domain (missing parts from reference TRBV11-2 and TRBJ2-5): EAGVAQSPRYKIIEKRQSVAFWCNPISGHATLYWYQQILGQGPKLLIQFQNNGVVDDSQLPKDRFSAERLKGVDSTLKIQPAKLEDSAVYLCASSPTEGPGWETQYFGPGTRLLVL.